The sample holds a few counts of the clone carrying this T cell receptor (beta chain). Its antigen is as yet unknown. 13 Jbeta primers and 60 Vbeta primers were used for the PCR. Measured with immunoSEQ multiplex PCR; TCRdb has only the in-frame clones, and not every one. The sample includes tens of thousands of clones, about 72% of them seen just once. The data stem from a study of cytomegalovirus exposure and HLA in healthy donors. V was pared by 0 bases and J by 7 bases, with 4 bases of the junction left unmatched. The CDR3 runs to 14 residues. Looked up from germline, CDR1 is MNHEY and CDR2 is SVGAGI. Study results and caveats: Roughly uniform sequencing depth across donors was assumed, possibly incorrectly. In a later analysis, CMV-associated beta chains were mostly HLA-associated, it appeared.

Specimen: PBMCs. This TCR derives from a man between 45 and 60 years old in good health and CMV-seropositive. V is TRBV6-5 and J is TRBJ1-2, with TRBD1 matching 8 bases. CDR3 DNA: TGTGCCAGCAGTTACTCGGACAGGGTTGCTGGCTACACCTTC. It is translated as CASSYSDRVAGYTF.